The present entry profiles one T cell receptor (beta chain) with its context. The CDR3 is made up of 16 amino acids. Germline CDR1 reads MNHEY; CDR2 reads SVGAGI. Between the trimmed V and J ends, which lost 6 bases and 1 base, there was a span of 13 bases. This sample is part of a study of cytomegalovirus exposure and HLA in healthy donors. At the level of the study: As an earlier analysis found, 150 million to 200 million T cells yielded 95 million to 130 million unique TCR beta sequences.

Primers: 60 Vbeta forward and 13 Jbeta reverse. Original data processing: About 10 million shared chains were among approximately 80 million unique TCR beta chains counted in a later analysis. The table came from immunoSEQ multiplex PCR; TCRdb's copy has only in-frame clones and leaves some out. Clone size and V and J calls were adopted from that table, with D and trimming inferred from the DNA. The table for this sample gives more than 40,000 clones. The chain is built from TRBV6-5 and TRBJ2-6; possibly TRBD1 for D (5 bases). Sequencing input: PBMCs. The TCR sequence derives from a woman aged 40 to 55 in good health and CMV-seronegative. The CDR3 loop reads CASRYTDTSGANVLTF. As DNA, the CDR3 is TGTGCCAGCAGATACACGGACACGTCTGGGGCCAACGTCCTGACTTTC.